This T cell receptor beta chain was recorded in a study of shared clonotypes between healthy human individuals. For this clone: Its antigen is currently unknown.

Points from the study as a whole: Larger richness was generally estimated for naive than memory subsets.

The data were produced by immunoSEQ multiplex PCR, yet TCRdb's version contains in-frame clones alone and is incomplete. This sample has roughly 1 million clones; roughly 80% occur once, and the top ten carry 1.4%. The V segment lost 6 bases and the J segment 5 bases; nucleotides outside the gene matches: 6. The CDR3 runs to 14 residues. Germline V gene sequence: CDR1 LNHDA, CDR2 SQIVND (reference sequence). Sequenced material: memory CD4+ T cells sorted from blood. Subset indicated: CD45RA-negative fraction. This chain connects TRBV19 to TRBJ2-2; 7 bases map to TRBD2. This clonotype was sampled from a man aged 18 to 29 in good health. CDR3 loop: CASRPGGITGELFF. Here the CDR3 DNA reads TGTGCCAGTAGGCCGGGAGGTATAACCGGGGAGCTGTTTTTT.